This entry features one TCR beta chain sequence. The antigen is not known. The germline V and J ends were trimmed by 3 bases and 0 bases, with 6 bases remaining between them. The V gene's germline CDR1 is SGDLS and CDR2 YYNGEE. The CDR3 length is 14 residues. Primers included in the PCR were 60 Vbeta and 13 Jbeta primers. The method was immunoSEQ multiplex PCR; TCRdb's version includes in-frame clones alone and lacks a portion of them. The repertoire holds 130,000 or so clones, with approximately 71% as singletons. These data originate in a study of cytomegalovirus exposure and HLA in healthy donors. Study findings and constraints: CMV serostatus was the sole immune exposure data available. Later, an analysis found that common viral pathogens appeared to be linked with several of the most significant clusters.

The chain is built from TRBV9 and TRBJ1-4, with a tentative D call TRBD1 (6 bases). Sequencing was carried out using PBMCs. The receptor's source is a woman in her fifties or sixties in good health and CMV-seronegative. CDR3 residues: CASSEGATNEKLFF. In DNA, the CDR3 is TGTGCCAGCAGCGAGGGGGCAACTAATGAAAAACTGTTTTTT.